Each of the 6 T cell receptor beta chains below was sequenced from the same sample in a study of blood T cell repertoires in COVID-19. Method: immunoSEQ multiplex PCR; TCRdb's copy keeps in-frame clones and lacks some. The data show some 250,000 clones, with 70% to 90% seen just once and approximately 2% held by the top ten. What was sequenced was PBMCs or T cells enriched from blood (not recorded which). All receptors derive from a woman in her fifties or sixties who had recovered from COVID-19.

V and J are TRBV28 and TRBJ1-5; D may be TRBD1 (5 bases). From germline, CDR1 is MDHEN and CDR2 SYDVKM. CDR3 length equals 15 residues. V shed 4 bases and J shed 4 bases, with 14 bases lying between them. The CDR3 DNA reads TGTGCCAGCAGTTATCCGAGACAGCTTAATCAGCCCCAGCATTTT. This gives the protein CASSYPRQLNQPQHF.

This clone was counted once. The rearrangement joins TRBV11-3 to TRBJ2-1; TRBD2 matches 7 bases. This CDR3 contains 16 residues. Germline V gene data show CDR1 as SGHNT and CDR2 as YENEEA. The J segment lost 0 bases and the V segment lost 3 bases, leaving 5 bases of the junction unmatched. CDR3 sequence: CASSFDGRTSYNEQFF. CDR3 sequence (DNA): TGTGCCAGCAGCTTTGACGGGAGGACCTCCTACAATGAGCAGTTCTTC.

V gene TRBV7-9 combines with J gene TRBJ2-1; 10 nucleotides match TRBD1. Germline CDR1 and CDR2: SEHNR and FQNEAQ (reference sequence). The CDR3 covers 15 residues. The ends lost 5 bases at V and 3 bases at J; junction bases unmatched: 4. CDR3 DNA sequence: TGTGCCAGCAGCCCCAGGACAGGGGGCTACAATGAGCAGTTCTTC. Its translation is CASSPRTGGYNEQFF. Full variable domain (remainder filled in from reference TRBV7-9 and TRBJ2-1): DTGVSQNPRHKITKRGQNVTFRCDPISEHNRLYWYRQTLGQGPEFLTYFQNEAQLEKSRLLSDRFSAERPKGSFSTLEIQRTEQGDSAMYLCASSPRTGGYNEQFFGPGTRLTVL.

The chain is built from TRBV5-1 and TRBJ2-7, with D tentatively TRBD1 (5 bases). There are 14 residues in the CDR3. Looked up from germline, CDR1 is SGHRS and CDR2 is YFSETQ. Between the trimmed V and J ends, which lost 2 bases and 0 bases, there was a span of 9 bases. CDR3 sequence: CASSLVTDSYEQYF. CDR3 nucleotide sequence: TGCGCCAGCAGCTTAGTGACAGACTCCTACGAGCAGTACTTC.

The chain combines TRBV5-1 with TRBJ1-2; unclear D gene. Looked up from germline, CDR1 is SGHRS and CDR2 is YFSETQ. This CDR3 is 15 amino acids long. V was clipped by 4 bases and J by 3 bases, with 16 bases between them. The CDR3 coding sequence is TGCGCCAGCAGCCCGGCGGCGAATTGGGACTATGGCTACACCTTC. Translated: CASSPAANWDYGYTF.

This clone was detected only a few times. The V and J genes are TRBV7-2 and TRBJ2-5; D not certain. V dropped 6 bases and J dropped 2 bases, with 10 bases sitting between them. This CDR3 is built from 13 residues. Germline V CDR1 and CDR2: SGHTA, FQGNSA. Here the CDR3 reads CASRGTDQETQYF. In nucleotides, the CDR3 is TGTGCCAGCAGAGGAACAGATCAAGAGACCCAGTACTTC.